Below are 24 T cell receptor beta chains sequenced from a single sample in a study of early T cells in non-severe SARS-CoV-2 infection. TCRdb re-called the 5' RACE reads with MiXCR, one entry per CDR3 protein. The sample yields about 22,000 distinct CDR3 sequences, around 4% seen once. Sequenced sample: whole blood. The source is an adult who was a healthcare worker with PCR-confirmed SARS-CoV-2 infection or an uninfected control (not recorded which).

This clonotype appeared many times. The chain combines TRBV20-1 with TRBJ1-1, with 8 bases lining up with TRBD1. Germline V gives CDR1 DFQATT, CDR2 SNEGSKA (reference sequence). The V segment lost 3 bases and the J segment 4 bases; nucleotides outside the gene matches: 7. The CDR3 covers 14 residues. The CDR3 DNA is TGCAGTGCTAGGGGGGACAGGTCGGGCACTGAAGCTTTCTTT. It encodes CSARGDRSGTEAFF.

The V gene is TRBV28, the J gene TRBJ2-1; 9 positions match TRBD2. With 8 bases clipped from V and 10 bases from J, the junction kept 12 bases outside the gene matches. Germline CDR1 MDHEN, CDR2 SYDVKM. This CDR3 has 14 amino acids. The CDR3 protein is CASADAGGPREQFF. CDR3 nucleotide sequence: TGTGCCAGCGCGGACGCGGGAGGGCCCCGCGAGCAGTTCTTC.

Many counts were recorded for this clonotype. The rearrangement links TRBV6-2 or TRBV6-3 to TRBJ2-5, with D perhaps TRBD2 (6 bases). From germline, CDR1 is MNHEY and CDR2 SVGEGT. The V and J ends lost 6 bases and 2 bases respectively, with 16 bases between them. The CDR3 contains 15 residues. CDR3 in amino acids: CASRRSGGSQETQYF. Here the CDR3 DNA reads TGTGCCAGCAGACGGTCTGGGGGGAGTCAAGAGACCCAGTACTTC.

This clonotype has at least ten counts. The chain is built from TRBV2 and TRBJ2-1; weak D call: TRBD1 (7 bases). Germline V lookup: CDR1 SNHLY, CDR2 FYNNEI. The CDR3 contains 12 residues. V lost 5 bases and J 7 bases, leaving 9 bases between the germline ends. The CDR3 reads CASSPGGNEQFF. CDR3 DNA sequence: TGTGCCAGCAGTCCAGGGGGGAATGAGCAGTTCTTC.

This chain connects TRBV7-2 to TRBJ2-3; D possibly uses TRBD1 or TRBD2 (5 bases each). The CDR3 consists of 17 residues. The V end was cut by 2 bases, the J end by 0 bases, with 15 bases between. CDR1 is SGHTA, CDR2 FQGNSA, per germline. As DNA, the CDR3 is TGTGCCAGCAGCTTACCCCATGGCAGGGACAGCACAGATACGCAGTATTTT. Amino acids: CASSLPHGRDSTDTQYF.

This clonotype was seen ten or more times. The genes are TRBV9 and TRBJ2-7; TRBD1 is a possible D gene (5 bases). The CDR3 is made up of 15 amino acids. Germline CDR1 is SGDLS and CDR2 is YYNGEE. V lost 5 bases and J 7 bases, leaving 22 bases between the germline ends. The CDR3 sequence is CASSVGHSYAEEQYF. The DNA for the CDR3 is TGTGCCAGCAGTGTGGGGCACAGTTACGCGGAAGAGCAGTACTTC.

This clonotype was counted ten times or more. CDR3 DNA sequence: TGTGCCAGCAGCTTCCTCGGACCCGCGAGCTCCTACAATGAGCAGTTCTTC. Protein product: CASSFLGPASSYNEQFF. The J gene is TRBJ2-1, the V gene TRBV7-2; D gene ambiguous. This CDR3 comprises 17 residues. V lost 3 bases to trimming and J lost 0 bases, with 15 bases between them. The germline gives CDR1 SGHTA, CDR2 FQGNSA.

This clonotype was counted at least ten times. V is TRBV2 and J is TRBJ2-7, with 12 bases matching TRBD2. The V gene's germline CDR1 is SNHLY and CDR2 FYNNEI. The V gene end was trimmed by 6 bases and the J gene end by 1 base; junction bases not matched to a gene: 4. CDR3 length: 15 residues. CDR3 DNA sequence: TGTGCCAGCAGCAGAACTAGCGGGAGGTCCTACGAGCAGTACTTC. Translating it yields CASSRTSGRSYEQYF.

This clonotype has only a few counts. For the CDR3, the DNA is TGTGCCAGCAGCCAAGAAGGGTTGGAGGCTTTCTTT. Residues: CASSQEGLEAFF. The chain has TRBV3-1 and TRBJ1-1; D is uncertain. Trimming left V 0 bases short and J 11 bases short, with 10 bases between. This CDR3 is built from 12 residues. From germline, CDR1 is LGHDT and CDR2 YNNKEL (reference sequence).

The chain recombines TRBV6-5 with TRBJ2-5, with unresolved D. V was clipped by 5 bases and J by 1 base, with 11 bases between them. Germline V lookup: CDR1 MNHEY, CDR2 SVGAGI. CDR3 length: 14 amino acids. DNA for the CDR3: TGTGCCAGCAGTCGTATTCAGAGCCAAGAGACCCAGTACTTC. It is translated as CASSRIQSQETQYF.

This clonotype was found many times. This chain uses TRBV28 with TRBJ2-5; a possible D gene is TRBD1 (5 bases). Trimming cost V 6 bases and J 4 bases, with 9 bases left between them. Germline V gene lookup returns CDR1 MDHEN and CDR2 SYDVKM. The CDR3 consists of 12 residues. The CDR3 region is CASRGLGETQYF. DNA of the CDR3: TGTGCCAGCAGGGGGCTCGGAGAGACCCAGTACTTC. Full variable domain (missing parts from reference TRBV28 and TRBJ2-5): DVKVTQSSRYLVKRTGEKVFLECVQDMDHENMFWYRQDPGLGLRLIYFSYDVKMKEKGDIPEGYSVSREKKERFSLILESASTNQTSMYLCASRGLGETQYFGPGTRLLVL.

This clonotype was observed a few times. The DNA of the CDR3 is TGTGCCAGCAGCTCCCTAGCGGGCCCCACCGGGGAGCTGTTTTTT. It codes for CASSSLAGPTGELFF. This chain joins TRBV7-2 and TRBJ2-2, with 8 bases lining up with TRBD2. Germline V gene sequence: CDR1 SGHTA, CDR2 FQGNSA. The V and J ends lost 4 bases and 4 bases, in that order; junction bases with no gene match: 5. The CDR3 runs to 15 residues.

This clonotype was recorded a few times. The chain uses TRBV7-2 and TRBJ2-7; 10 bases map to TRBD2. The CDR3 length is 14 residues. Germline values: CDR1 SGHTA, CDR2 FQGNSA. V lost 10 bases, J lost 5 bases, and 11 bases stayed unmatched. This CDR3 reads CATKVASGSDEQYF. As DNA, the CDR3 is TGTGCCACGAAGGTGGCTAGCGGGAGTGACGAGCAGTACTTC. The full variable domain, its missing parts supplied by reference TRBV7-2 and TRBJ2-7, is GAGVSQSPSNKVTEKGKDVELRCDPISGHTALYWYRQSLGQGLEFLIYFQGNSAPDKSGLPSDRFSAERTGGSVSTLTIQRTQQEDSAVYLCATKVASGSDEQYFGPGTRLTVT.

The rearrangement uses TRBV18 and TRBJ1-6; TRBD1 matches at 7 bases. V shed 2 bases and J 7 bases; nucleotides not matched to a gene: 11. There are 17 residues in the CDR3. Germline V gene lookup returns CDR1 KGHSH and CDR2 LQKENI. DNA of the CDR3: TGTGCCAGCTCACCATCCGTTGGGCGACAGGGAAATTCACCCCTCCACTTT. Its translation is CASSPSVGRQGNSPLHF.

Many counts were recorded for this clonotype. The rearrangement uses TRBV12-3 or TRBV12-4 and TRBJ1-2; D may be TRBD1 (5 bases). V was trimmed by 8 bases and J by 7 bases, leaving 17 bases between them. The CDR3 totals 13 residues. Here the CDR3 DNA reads TGTGCCAGCTTTGGGACCGCTCTATTTGGCTACACCTTC. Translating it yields CASFGTALFGYTF.

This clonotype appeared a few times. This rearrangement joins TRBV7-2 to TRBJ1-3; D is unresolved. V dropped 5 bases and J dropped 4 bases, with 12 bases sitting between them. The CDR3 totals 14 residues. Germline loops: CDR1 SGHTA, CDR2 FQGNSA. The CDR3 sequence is CASSALIFGNTIYF. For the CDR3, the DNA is TGTGCCAGCAGCGCGTTAATATTCGGAAACACCATATATTTT.

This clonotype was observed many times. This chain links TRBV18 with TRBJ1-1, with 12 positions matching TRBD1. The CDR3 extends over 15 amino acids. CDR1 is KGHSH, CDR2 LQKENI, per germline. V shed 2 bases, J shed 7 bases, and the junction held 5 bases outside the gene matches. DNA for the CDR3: TGTGCCAGCTCACCAGGGACAGGGGGCCGGGGTGAAGCTTTCTTT. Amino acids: CASSPGTGGRGEAFF. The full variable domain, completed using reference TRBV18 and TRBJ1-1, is NAGVMQNPRHLVRRRGQEARLRCSPMKGHSHVYWYRQLPEEGLKFMVYLQKENIIDESGMPKERFSAEFPKEGPSILRIQQVVRGDSAAYFCASSPGTGGRGEAFFGQGTRLTVV.

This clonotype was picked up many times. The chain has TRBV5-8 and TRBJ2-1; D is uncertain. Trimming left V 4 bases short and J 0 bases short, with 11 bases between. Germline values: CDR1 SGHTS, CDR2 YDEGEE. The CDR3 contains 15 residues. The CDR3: CASSPFLNSYNEQFF. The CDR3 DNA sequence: TGTGCCAGCAGCCCATTTCTCAACTCCTACAATGAGCAGTTCTTC.

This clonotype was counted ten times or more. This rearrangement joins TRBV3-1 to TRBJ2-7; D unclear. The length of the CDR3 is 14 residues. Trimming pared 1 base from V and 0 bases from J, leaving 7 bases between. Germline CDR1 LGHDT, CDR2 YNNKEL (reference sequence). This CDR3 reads CASSQVGPSYEQYF. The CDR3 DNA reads TGTGCCAGCAGCCAAGTTGGCCCCTCCTACGAGCAGTACTTC.

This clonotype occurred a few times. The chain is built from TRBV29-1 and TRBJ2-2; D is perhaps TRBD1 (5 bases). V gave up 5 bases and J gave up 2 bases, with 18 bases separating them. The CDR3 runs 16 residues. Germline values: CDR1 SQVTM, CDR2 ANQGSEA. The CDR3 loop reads CSVRGSANFNTGELFF. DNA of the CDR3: TGCAGCGTTAGGGGCAGCGCGAACTTCAACACCGGGGAGCTGTTTTTT.

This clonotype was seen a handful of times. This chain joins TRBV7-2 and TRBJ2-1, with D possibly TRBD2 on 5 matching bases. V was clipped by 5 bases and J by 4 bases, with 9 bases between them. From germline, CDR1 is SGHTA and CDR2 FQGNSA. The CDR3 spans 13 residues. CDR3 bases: TGTGCCAGCAGCCCCGAGCGGTACAATGAGCAGTTCTTC. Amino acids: CASSPERYNEQFF.

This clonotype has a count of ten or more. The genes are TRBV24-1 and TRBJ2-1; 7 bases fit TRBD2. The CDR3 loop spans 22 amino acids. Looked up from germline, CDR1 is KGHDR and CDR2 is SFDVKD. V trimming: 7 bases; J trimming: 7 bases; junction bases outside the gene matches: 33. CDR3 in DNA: TGTGCCACCAGCCCGCACGAGAAAGCGGGATCCCTTCAAAGGCACCTCGGGAATGAGCAGTTCTTC. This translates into CATSPHEKAGSLQRHLGNEQFF.

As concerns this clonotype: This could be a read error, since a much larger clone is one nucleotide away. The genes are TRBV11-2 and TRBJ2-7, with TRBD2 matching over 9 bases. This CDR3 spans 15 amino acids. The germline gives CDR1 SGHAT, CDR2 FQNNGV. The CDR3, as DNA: TGTGCCAACAGCCCCTATAGCGGGAGTTGGTACGAGCAGTACTTC. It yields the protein CANSPYSGSWYEQYF. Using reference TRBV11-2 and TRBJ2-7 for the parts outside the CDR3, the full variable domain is EAGVAQSPRYKIIEKRQSVAFWCNPISGHATLYWYQQILGQGPKLLIQFQNNGVVDDSQLPKDRFSAERLKGVDSTLKIQPAKLEDSAVYLCANSPYSGSWYEQYFGPGTRLTVT.

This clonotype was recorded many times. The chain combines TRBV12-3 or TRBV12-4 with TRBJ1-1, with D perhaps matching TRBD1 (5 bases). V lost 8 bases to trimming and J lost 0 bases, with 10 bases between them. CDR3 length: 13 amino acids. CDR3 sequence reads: CASGQGMNTEAFF. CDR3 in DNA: TGTGCCAGCGGGCAGGGCATGAACACTGAAGCTTTCTTT.